This is a list of T cell receptor beta chains from one sample in a study of cytomegalovirus exposure and HLA in healthy donors. Only in-frame clones appear in the TCRdb table, and some are missing; sequencing was by immunoSEQ multiplex PCR. The sample lists tens of thousands of clones, under 80% occurring once. The sequencing input was PBMCs. The receptors shown here come from a male donor in good health and CMV-seropositive. CDR3s include the opening cysteine and the closing phenylalanine or tryptophan. Fields, in order: D gene, clone size, V gene, J gene, CDR3 protein, CDR3 DNA. The D gene is left open where the match is weak. Clone size appears in some rows only: once, few, many, or a class for an expanded clone.

>TRBD2|NA|TRBV19|TRBJ2-7
CASSIGTSGAYEQYF
TGTGCCAGTAGTATCGGGACTAGCGGGGCCTACGAGCAGTACTTC
>TRBD1|NA|TRBV4-1|TRBJ2-3
CASSHPGTGVGDTQYF
TGCGCCAGCAGCCACCCCGGGACAGGGGTTGGAGATACGCAGTATTTT
>TRBD1|NA|TRBV6-5|TRBJ2-1
CASSYTGTGSYNEQFF
TGTGCCAGCAGTTACACCGGGACAGGGTCGTACAATGAGCAGTTCTTC
>NA|NA|TRBV19|TRBJ1-5
CASSVNRGARSNQPQHF
TGTGCCAGTAGTGTGAATCGGGGGGCGCGGAGCAATCAGCCCCAGCATTTT
>TRBD2|NA|TRBV7-9|TRBJ2-5
CASSFPTSGETQYF
TGTGCCAGCAGCTTCCCAACTAGCGGGGAGACCCAGTACTTC
>TRBD1|NA|TRBV30|TRBJ1-3
CAWSRDSSGNTIYF
TGTGCCTGGAGTAGGGACAGCTCTGGAAACACCATATATTTT
>TRBD1|once|TRBV9|TRBJ1-5
CASSATGGNQPQHF
TGTGCCAGCAGCGCGACAGGGGGCAATCAGCCCCAGCATTTT
>NA|NA|TRBV19|TRBJ1-1
CASSISRLNTEAFF
TGTGCCAGTAGTATTTCCAGGTTGAACACTGAAGCTTTCTTT
>NA|few|TRBV5-6|TRBJ1-2
CASSLARGAHGYTF
TGTGCCAGCAGCTTGGCCCGTGGGGCTCATGGCTACACCTTC
>TRBD2|NA|TRBV27|TRBJ2-7
CAPMPTSGSYEQYF
TGTGCCCCTATGCCGACTAGCGGGTCCTACGAGCAGTACTTC
>TRBD1|NA|TRBV6-6|TRBJ1-1
CASSHRGTEAFF
TGTGCCAGCAGCCACAGGGGCACTGAAGCTTTCTTT
>NA|NA|TRBV19|TRBJ1-1
CASTQRGSNTEAFF
TGTGCCAGTACTCAGAGAGGCTCGAACACTGAAGCTTTCTTT
>NA|NA|TRBV27|TRBJ1-2
CASSFRGHGYTF
TGTGCCAGCAGTTTTCGAGGGCATGGCTACACCTTC
>TRBD1|NA|TRBV6-1|TRBJ1-3
CASSEAFPGGISGNTIYF
TGTGCCAGCAGTGAAGCATTCCCAGGGGGCATCTCTGGAAACACCATATATTTT
>NA|NA|TRBV6-5|TRBJ2-7
CASKAGANSYEQYF
TGTGCCAGCAAGGCAGGTGCCAACTCCTACGAGCAGTACTTC
>TRBD2|NA|TRBV9|TRBJ2-3
CASSVVLAGADTQYF
TGTGCCAGCAGCGTAGTTCTAGCGGGAGCAGATACGCAGTATTTT
>NA|NA|TRBV6-1|TRBJ2-1
CASSEVGQGMGEQFF
TGTGCCAGCAGTGAAGTTGGGCAGGGGATGGGGGAGCAGTTCTTC
>TRBD1|few|TRBV7-9|TRBJ2-7
CASSPRSGQGLDEQYF
TGTGCCAGCAGCCCGAGGTCCGGACAGGGGCTAGACGAGCAGTACTTC
>TRBD2|NA|TRBV7-3|TRBJ2-1
CASSSNGAGGNNEQFF
TGTGCCAGCAGCTCGAACGGAGCGGGAGGGAACAATGAGCAGTTCTTC
>NA|NA|TRBV5-1|TRBJ2-1
CASSPGRTGKSTMKQFF
TGCGCCAGCAGCCCTGGCCGGACTGGAAAATCGACAATGAAGCAGTTCTTC
>TRBD1|NA|TRBV19|TRBJ2-1
CASSPFKRQGEVGEFF
TGTGCCAGTAGTCCCTTTAAACGACAGGGCGAGGTTGGAGAGTTCTTC
>NA|few|TRBV30|TRBJ1-6
CAWSVVGAGDSPLHF
TGTGCCTGGAGTGTAGTCGGCGCCGGGGATTCACCCCTCCACTTT
>NA|NA|TRBV19|TRBJ2-7
CASSMLPSYEQYF
TGTGCCAGTAGTATGTTGCCGTCCTACGAGCAGTACTTC